The 26 T cell receptor beta chains given below trace back to one sample, sequenced in a study of shared T cell receptors in the human thymus. This table comes from immunoSEQ multiplex PCR, and its TCRdb copy is limited to in-frame clones, with some not included. The data show 540,000 or so clones, about four fifths seen once. These same records also appear under a second study, on human thymus T cells.

The sample consisted of thymocytes. The receptors shown here come from a boy younger than two with a congenital heart defect.

This sequence joins TRBV15 and TRBJ2-1; D is possibly TRBD2 (5 bases). The CDR3 has 16 amino acids. Trimming took off 1 base at V and 4 bases at J, with 14 bases between the two ends. Germline CDR1 and CDR2: LNHNV and YYDKDF (reference sequence). The CDR3 nucleotides are TGTGCCACCAGCAGAGCACCAGCGAGGGTTTACAATGAGCAGTTCTTC. As protein: CATSRAPARVYNEQFF.

The chain joins TRBV9 to TRBJ1-2; 8 bases are shared with TRBD1. Germline V CDR1 and CDR2: SGDLS, YYNGEE. V dropped 5 bases and J dropped 4; count of bases not matched to a gene: 13. The CDR3 contains 16 residues. For the CDR3, the DNA is TGTGCCAGCAGTCCCATGGGGACAGGACCCGTCTATGGCTACACCTTC. Its translation: CASSPMGTGPVYGYTF.

The rearrangement joins TRBV29-1 to TRBJ2-2; no clear D. Germline V CDR1 and CDR2: SQVTM, ANQGSEA. The CDR3 contains 12 residues. The V end was cut by 7 bases, the J end by 5 bases, with 11 bases between. This CDR3 reads CSGTAVTGELFF. The CDR3 DNA sequence: TGCAGCGGCACCGCAGTTACCGGGGAGCTGTTTTTT.

The rearrangement links TRBV25-1 to TRBJ2-7, with a possible D match to TRBD2 (6 bases). Deletions cut 0 bases from V and 2 bases from J, with 11 bases between. Per germline, CDR1 MGHDK and CDR2 SYGVNS. This CDR3 region has 15 residues. The chain's CDR3 is CASSEYGRDPYEQYF. The CDR3 DNA reads as TGTGCCAGCAGTGAATATGGGCGGGACCCCTACGAGCAGTACTTC.

J is TRBJ2-2 and V is TRBV30; tentatively, D is TRBD2 (5 bases). Per germline, CDR1 GTSNPN and CDR2 SVGIG (reference sequence). Trimming pared 2 bases from V and 4 bases from J, leaving 14 bases between. The CDR3 extends over 15 amino acids. CDR3 sequence: CAWSITSDSTGELFF. The CDR3 bases are TGTGCCTGGAGTATAACTAGTGATTCCACCGGGGAGCTGTTTTTT.

The gene calls are TRBV7-9 and TRBJ2-5; tentatively, D is TRBD2 (6 bases). V shed 7 bases and J shed 5 bases, with 20 bases lying between them. This CDR3 spans 15 amino acids. CDR1 and CDR2 (germline): SEHNR, FQNEAQ (reference sequence). The CDR3 nucleotides are TGTGCCAGCAAACAGCCGGGGACTGAAAAGGAGACCCAGTACTTC. Encoded protein: CASKQPGTEKETQYF.

The chain recombines TRBV12-2 with TRBJ1-2; TRBD1 is taken as the D call from the table, unchecked against the DNA. TRBV12-2 is annotated as a pseudogene. CDR3 size: 16 residues. For the CDR3, the DNA is TGTGCAAGTCGCTTAGAGGGCCTTTGGGGGCGCGGGGGCTACACCTTC. Amino acids: CASRLEGLWGRGGYTF.

V gene TRBV4-3 combines with J gene TRBJ1-2, with 9 bases matching TRBD1. CDR3 size: 15 residues. The germline CDR1 and CDR2 sequences are LGHNA and YSLEER. Losses at the gene ends were 2 bases for V and 6 bases for J; bases not matched to a gene: 7. CDR3 nucleotide sequence: TGCGCCAGCAGCCAACGTTTACAGGGGGCGAATGGCTACACCTTC. Translating it yields CASSQRLQGANGYTF.

The chain is built from TRBV10-1 and TRBJ1-1; D is perhaps TRBD1 (5 bases). The CDR3 is 16 amino acids. Germline CDR1 reads WNHNN; CDR2 reads SYGVQD (reference sequence). V dropped 2 bases and J dropped 6 bases, with 19 bases sitting between them. The CDR3 coding sequence is TGCGCCAGCAGTGAGGTACCCGGAACCCGGGGGTCTGAAGCTTTCTTT. Translated: CASSEVPGTRGSEAFF.

The chain employs TRBV30 and TRBJ2-7; tentatively, D is TRBD2 (7 bases). From germline, CDR1 is GTSNPN and CDR2 SVGIG (reference sequence). CDR3 length: 15 residues. Trimming took 7 bases from V and 6 from J, leaving 25 bases between them. CDR3 sequence reads: CASPKGQRGGSEQYF. CDR3 nucleotide sequence: TGTGCCTCCCCAAAAGGGCAAAGGGGGGGATCCGAGCAGTACTTC.

V gene TRBV7-4 combines with J gene TRBJ1-5, with 9 bases matching TRBD1. Unmatched junction bases numbered 12, after V lost 5 bases and J lost 1 base. The germline gives CDR1 SGHVT, CDR2 SQSDAQ. The CDR3 is made up of 18 amino acids. The CDR3 DNA reads as TGTGCCAGCAGCCTCCGGGACAGGGAAGGGAAGAGCAATCAGCCCCAGCATTTT. This gives the protein CASSLRDREGKSNQPQHF.

The V and J genes are TRBV11-2 and TRBJ2-1; 14 bases are a match to TRBD2. V lost 4 bases to trimming and J lost 2 bases; unmatched junction nucleotides: 7. The CDR3 has 18 amino acids. Germline V gene lookup returns CDR1 SGHAT and CDR2 FQNNGV. This chain's CDR3 is CASSWHLGLAGAYNEQFF. The CDR3 coding sequence is TGTGCCAGCAGCTGGCACCTGGGACTAGCGGGAGCCTACAATGAGCAGTTCTTC.

The V and J genes are TRBV6-1 and TRBJ1-3, with 9 bases identical to TRBD1. The CDR3 is made up of 16 amino acids. Germline V gene lookup returns CDR1 MNHNS and CDR2 SASEGT. The ends lost 2 bases at V and 8 bases at J; junction bases unmatched: 10. CDR3 loop: CASSEPGQGIVDTIYF. CDR3 DNA sequence: TGTGCCAGCAGTGAACCGGGACAGGGAATCGTGGACACCATATATTTT.

The chain carries TRBV5-1 and TRBJ1-2, with 10 bases fitting TRBD1. Per the germline V gene, CDR1 is SGHRS and CDR2 is YFSETQ. The CDR3 length is 15 residues. The V segment lost 4 bases and the J segment 5 bases; nucleotides outside the gene matches: 8. The CDR3 nucleotides read TGCGCCAGCAGCGACCGGGACAGGGGTGGGTATGGCTACACCTTC. It specifies CASSDRDRGGYGYTF.

This CDR3 reads CASSPPASGKNTQYF. The CDR3 nucleotides are TGTGCCAGCAGCCCCCCCGCTAGCGGGAAGAATACGCAGTATTTT. This chain joins TRBV5-6 and TRBJ2-3; 9 bases align to TRBD2. V dropped 4 bases and J dropped 7; count of bases not matched to a gene: 10. This CDR3 has 15 residues. Germline V gene sequence: CDR1 SGHDT, CDR2 YYEEEE.

The J gene is TRBJ2-1, the V gene TRBV7-9, with 11 bases fitting TRBD2. CDR3 length equals 14 residues. V shed 4 bases and J 8 bases; nucleotides not matched to a gene: 4. Germline V gene data show CDR1 as SEHNR and CDR2 as FQNEAQ (reference sequence). The DNA for the CDR3 is TGTGCCAGCAGCTCGGGACTAGCGGTCGATGAGCAGTTCTTC. Its protein product is CASSSGLAVDEQFF.

The V and J genes are TRBV15 and TRBJ1-5; D possibly corresponds to TRBD1 (5 bases). CDR1 and CDR2 (germline): LNHNV, YYDKDF (reference sequence). CDR3 length equals 17 residues. V was pared by 1 base and J by 2 bases, with 15 bases between. The CDR3 DNA reads as TGTGCCACCAGCAGAGTTCAGGGAATCTATGGCAATCAGCCCCAGCATTTT. It encodes CATSRVQGIYGNQPQHF.

The V and J genes are TRBV30 and TRBJ2-1; unclear D gene. The germline gives CDR1 GTSNPN, CDR2 SVGIG (reference sequence). This CDR3 comprises 11 residues. Trimming shortened V by 4 bases and J by 7 bases, and 8 bases separated the two germline ends. In nucleotides, the CDR3 is TGTGCCTGGACTAGTCATAATGAGCAGTTCTTC. This gives the protein CAWTSHNEQFF.

Points on this clone: The sample carries other DNA sequences with the same CDR3. The chain is built from TRBV30 and TRBJ2-7; 9 bases are a match to TRBD2. The CDR3 length is 13 residues. CDR1 and CDR2 (germline): GTSNPN, SVGIG (reference sequence). V was clipped by 3 bases and J by 4 bases; unmatched bases: 4. CDR3 in amino acids: CAWRGGGGYEQYF. The CDR3 DNA reads TGTGCCTGGAGAGGCGGGGGGGGGTACGAGCAGTACTTC.

The rearrangement joins TRBV2 to TRBJ2-7, with D uncertain. The ends were cut back, 7 bases at V and 0 bases at J, with 16 bases in the middle. This CDR3 region has 15 residues. Per the germline V gene, CDR1 is SNHLY and CDR2 is FYNNEI. The CDR3 nucleotides read TGTGCCAGCAACTCTCCGGGTCTCCTCTCCTACGAGCAGTACTTC. Amino acid sequence: CASNSPGLLSYEQYF. The variable domain in full, completed from reference TRBV2 and TRBJ2-7, reads EPEVTQTPSHQVTQMGQEVILRCVPISNHLYFYWYRQILGQKVEFLVSFYNNEISEKSEIFDDQFSVERPDGSNFTLKIRSTKLEDSAMYFCASNSPGLLSYEQYFGPGTRLTVT.

The V call is TRBV5-4, the J call TRBJ1-2; a weak D match, TRBD1 (5 bases). Looked up from germline, CDR1 is SGHNT and CDR2 is YYREEE (reference sequence). This CDR3 region has 16 residues. The germline V and J ends were trimmed by 4 bases and 4 bases, with 20 bases remaining between them. CDR3 sequence: CASSRPAREAPYGYTF. DNA of the CDR3: TGTGCCAGCAGCCGTCCCGCCAGGGAAGCCCCCTATGGCTACACCTTC.

This clone was observed a few times. The rearrangement uses TRBV27 and TRBJ2-3; 7 bases are a match to TRBD2. CDR3 length: 13 residues. The V gene's germline CDR1 is MNHEY and CDR2 SMNVEV (reference sequence). V was clipped by 5 bases and J by 13 bases; unmatched bases: 12. This CDR3 reads CASSPPGLPPKYF. The CDR3 DNA sequence: TGTGCCAGCAGTCCACCGGGACTACCCCCCAAGTATTTT.

This chain links TRBV4-1 with TRBJ1-5; D might be TRBD1 (6 bases). CDR1 is MGHRA, CDR2 YSYEKL, per germline. Trimming left V 3 bases short and J 4 bases short, with 16 bases between. The CDR3 totals 16 residues. CDR3 sequence reads: CASSQEMTGGNQPQHF. Written as DNA, the CDR3 is TGCGCCAGCAGCCAGGAAATGACAGGAGGAAATCAGCCCCAGCATTTT.

The DNA for the CDR3 is TGTGCCAGCAGATCCACCTATCCCGATACGCAGTATTTT. As protein: CASRSTYPDTQYF. The chain carries TRBV6-5 and TRBJ2-3; D is undetermined. V shed 6 bases and J shed 6 bases, with 13 bases lying between them. Germline CDR1 reads MNHEY; CDR2 reads SVGAGI. The CDR3 consists of 13 residues.

This chain links TRBV19 with TRBJ2-7; 7 nucleotides agree with TRBD1. Trimming removed 4 bases from V and 2 bases from J; junction bases left unmatched: 8. Germline CDR1 is LNHDA and CDR2 is SQIVND (reference sequence). CDR3 length: 15 residues. CDR3 amino acids: CASSRWSDRAYEQYF. The DNA of the CDR3 is TGTGCCAGTAGTAGATGGTCTGACAGGGCCTACGAGCAGTACTTC.

The gene calls are TRBV30 and TRBJ2-1, with 8 bases matching TRBD1. Trimming at V came to 4 bases and at J to 0 bases, leaving 11 bases not matched to a gene. The CDR3 covers 17 residues. Germline-derived CDR1 and CDR2 are GTSNPN and SVGIG (reference sequence). The CDR3 sequence: CAWTETGVRSSYNEQFF. CDR3 nucleotides: TGTGCCTGGACAGAGACAGGGGTCCGAAGCTCCTACAATGAGCAGTTCTTC.